This TCR beta chain stems from a study of Graves' ophthalmopathy and Graves' hyperthyroidism. Amplification of the TCR beta CDR3 regions used RNA transcripts (as template). Second-round multiplex PCR came after first-round RT-PCR with HTBI primers. TCRdb reanalysed the multiplex PCR reads using MiXCR and keeps one entry per CDR3 protein. The sample has approximately 210,000 distinct CDR3 sequences; about 32% are singletons. V shed 2 bases and J shed 8 bases, with 6 bases lying between them. The germline CDR1 and CDR2 sequences are MNHEY and SMNVEV (reference sequence). CDR3 size: 12 residues. Sequencing was done on a sample of peripheral blood. This chain connects TRBV27 to TRBJ2-2; the D is unclear. The TCR sequence derives from a man in his fifties with Graves' ophthalmopathy. The CDR3 is CASSLIGGELFF. In nucleotides, the CDR3 is TGTGCCAGCAGTTTAATTGGTGGGGAGCTGTTTTTT.